This TCR beta chain was captured in a study of cytomegalovirus exposure and HLA in healthy donors. Study conclusions and caveats: Per published reports, the classifier diagnosed cytomegalovirus status with high specificity and sensitivity.

The donors were part of the roughly 130-subject validation cohort, which stood apart from the 666-subject first cohort. The CDR3 spans 18 residues. Per the germline V gene, CDR1 is SGHAT and CDR2 is FQNNGV. J lost 0 bases, V lost 1 base, and 6 bases had no gene match. On this clone itself: What it recognizes is unknown.

The protocol was immunoSEQ multiplex PCR, while the TCRdb copy is restricted to in-frame clones and leaves out a portion. The sample carries about 63,000 clones, around 92% recorded once. This chain uses TRBV11-2 with TRBJ2-3, with 11 nucleotides matching TRBD2. Sequenced sample: PBMCs. The receptor was derived from a woman younger than 30 in good health and CMV-seronegative. The CDR3 spells CASSLGKGLAASTDTQYF. The CDR3 DNA sequence: TGTGCCAGCAGCTTAGGGAAGGGACTAGCGGCTAGCACAGATACGCAGTATTTT.